This passage covers 26 T cell receptor beta chains from one sample sequenced in a study of cytomegalovirus exposure and HLA in healthy donors. Primers: 60 Vbeta forward and 13 Jbeta reverse. The protocol was immunoSEQ multiplex PCR, while the TCRdb copy is restricted to in-frame clones and leaves out a portion. The sample holds 150,000 to 200,000 clones, nearly 70% seen once. The sequencing input was PBMCs. The origin of the receptors is a man aged 25-40 years in good health and CMV-seropositive.

The chain has TRBV7-8 and TRBJ2-3, with 11 nucleotides matching TRBD2. J lost 1 base, V lost 2 bases, and 2 bases had no gene match. The germline CDR1 and CDR2 sequences are SGHVS and FQNEAQ. The CDR3 has 16 amino acids. The DNA of the CDR3 is TGTGCCAGCAGCTTAACTAGCGGGAGTGGCACAGATACGCAGTATTTT. Protein: CASSLTSGSGTDTQYF.

The chain employs TRBV7-9 and TRBJ2-3, with D perhaps TRBD2 (5 bases). The CDR3 contains 17 residues. Germline V gene data show CDR1 as SEHNR and CDR2 as FQNEAQ (reference sequence). V was pared by 2 bases and J by 4 bases, with 19 bases between. The CDR3 sequence: CASSLRGLGSSADTQYF. CDR3 nucleotide sequence: TGTGCCAGCAGCTTACGCGGGCTAGGCAGTTCCGCAGATACGCAGTATTTT.

The V and J genes are TRBV27 and TRBJ2-7; possibly TRBD1 for D (5 bases). Trimming removed 6 bases at V and 9 bases at J, with 12 bases between. CDR1 and CDR2 (germline): MNHEY, SMNVEV (reference sequence). The CDR3 sequence is 11 residues long. The CDR3 loop is CASRQDSVQYF. CDR3 sequence (DNA): TGTGCCAGCAGACAGGATTCGGTGCAGTACTTC.

V usage is TRBV6-1 and J usage is TRBJ2-1; D is undetermined. Per the germline V gene, CDR1 is MNHNS and CDR2 is SASEGT. The V end was cut by 2 bases, the J end by 6 bases, with 8 bases between. The CDR3 runs to 13 residues. Here the CDR3 DNA reads TGTGCCAGCAGTGAACTTGGCGGCAATGAGCAGTTCTTC. Translation gives CASSELGGNEQFF.

The genes are TRBV5-6 and TRBJ1-3; D uncertain. CDR3 length equals 16 residues. Germline CDR1 SGHDT, CDR2 YYEEEE. Trimming left V 5 bases short and J 0 bases short, with 15 bases between. The CDR3 region has the DNA TGTGCCAGCAGGGTCGGTGGGCCGAACTCTGGAAACACCATATATTTT. Translating it yields CASRVGGPNSGNTIYF. Filled out from reference TRBV5-6 and TRBJ1-3, the complete variable domain reads DAGVTQSPTHLIKTRGQQVTLRCSPKSGHDTVSWYQQALGQGPQFIFQYYEEEERQRGNFPDRFSGHQFPNYSSELNVNALLLGDSALYLCASRVGGPNSGNTIYFGEGSWLTVV.

V gene TRBV7-6 combines with J gene TRBJ2-7; 7 bases line up with TRBD1. Germline CDR1 and CDR2: SGHVS and FNYEAQ. This CDR3 spans 16 amino acids. The V gene end was trimmed by 8 bases and the J gene end by 4 bases; junction bases not matched to a gene: 17. CDR3 sequence (DNA): TGTGCCAGCGGATCGAATTGGGGACAGAGGGCTTACGAGCAGTACTTC. It translates to CASGSNWGQRAYEQYF. Together with reference TRBV7-6 and TRBJ2-7, the CDR3 gives the full variable domain: GAGVSQSPRYKVTKRGQDVALRCDPISGHVSLYWYRQALGQGPEFLTYFNYEAQQDKSGLPNDRFSAERPEGSISTLTIQRTEQRDSAMYRCASGSNWGQRAYEQYFGPGTRLTVT.

The rearrangement uses TRBV28 and TRBJ1-5, with unresolved D. The CDR3 extends over 12 amino acids. The V end lost 7 bases, the J end lost 6 bases, and 10 bases lay between the germline ends. The V gene's germline CDR1 is MDHEN and CDR2 SYDVKM. The CDR3 coding sequence is TGTGCCAGCAAGAGGCAGTCTCAGCCCCAGCATTTT. It specifies CASKRQSQPQHF.

This chain links TRBV18 with TRBJ2-5, with 14 nucleotides matching TRBD2. The V and J ends lost 3 bases and 3 bases, in that order; junction bases with no gene match: 0. Germline CDR1 and CDR2: KGHSH and LQKENI. The CDR3 has 15 amino acids. The CDR3 coding sequence is TGTGCCAGCTCACCGGGACTAGCGGGAGAAGAGACCCAGTACTTC. This gives the protein CASSPGLAGEETQYF.

This clone appeared once. The chain employs TRBV5-1 and TRBJ1-1; a possible D gene is TRBD1 (6 bases). Deletions cut 1 base from V and 6 bases from J, with 16 bases between. Germline V CDR1 and CDR2: SGHRS, YFSETQ. The CDR3 spans 15 residues. The CDR3 spells CASSLFAGAGAEAFF. CDR3 coding DNA: TGCGCCAGCAGCTTGTTCGCAGGGGCCGGGGCTGAAGCTTTCTTT. Supplemented by reference TRBV5-1 and TRBJ1-1, the full variable domain reads KAGVTQTPRYLIKTRGQQVTLSCSPISGHRSVSWYQQTPGQGLQFLFEYFSETQRNKGNFPGRFSGRQFSNSRSEMNVSTLELGDSALYLCASSLFAGAGAEAFFGQGTRLTVV.

The chain links TRBV5-1 to TRBJ2-3; TRBD2 matches 8 bases. With V trimmed by 4 bases and J by 5 bases, 6 bases remained unmatched. Per the germline V gene, CDR1 is SGHRS and CDR2 is YFSETQ. The CDR3 contains 14 residues. CDR3 sequence reads: CASSPLAEGDTQYF. The CDR3 DNA sequence: TGCGCCAGCAGCCCACTAGCGGAGGGAGATACGCAGTATTTT.

The chain combines TRBV11-2 with TRBJ1-1; 7 nucleotides align to TRBD1. Trimming at V came to 5 bases and at J to 4 bases, leaving 7 bases not matched to a gene. Germline V gene sequence: CDR1 SGHAT, CDR2 FQNNGV. CDR3 size: 14 residues. The CDR3 coding sequence is TGTGCCAGCAGCCCCTGGACAGGTTCCACTGAAGCTTTCTTT. This encodes CASSPWTGSTEAFF.

The chain uses TRBV7-9 and TRBJ1-2; weak D call: TRBD1 (5 bases). Germline loops: CDR1 SEHNR, CDR2 FQNEAQ (reference sequence). Deletions cut 6 bases from V and 6 bases from J, with 20 bases between. The CDR3 has 15 amino acids. The CDR3 sequence is CASRTVGDWGDGYTF. CDR3 in DNA: TGTGCCAGCAGAACCGTAGGGGATTGGGGGGATGGCTACACCTTC.

In its sample, this clone was seen a few times. The J gene is TRBJ1-3, the V gene TRBV7-9; D not certain. The CDR3 contains 12 residues. V shed 5 bases and J shed 9 bases, with 11 bases lying between them. Germline V gene sequence: CDR1 SEHNR, CDR2 FQNEAQ (reference sequence). The CDR3 here is CASSPPRGTIYF. The CDR3 nucleotides read TGTGCCAGCAGCCCACCCCGAGGCACCATATATTTT.

J is TRBJ1-5 and V is TRBV15, with 12 bases aligning to TRBD1. V dropped 1 base and J dropped 5; count of bases not matched to a gene: 15. The CDR3 has 20 residues. The germline V gene encodes CDR1 LNHNV and CDR2 YYDKDF (reference sequence). The CDR3 sequence: CATSRGHPGQGAGGDQPQHF. The CDR3 nucleotides read TGTGCCACCAGCAGAGGGCACCCGGGACAGGGGGCTGGCGGGGATCAGCCCCAGCATTTT.

This chain connects TRBV6-6 to TRBJ2-1; 7 nucleotides line up with TRBD1. Germline V lookup: CDR1 MNHNY, CDR2 SVGAGI (reference sequence). CDR3 size: 12 residues. V lost 6 bases and J lost 7; bases outside the gene matches: 3. CDR3 in DNA: TGTGCCAGCAGCACGACAGGGAATGAGCAGTTCTTC. The encoded protein is CASSTTGNEQFF.

The V call is TRBV27, the J call TRBJ1-5; D may be TRBD1 (6 bases). The germline gives CDR1 MNHEY, CDR2 SMNVEV (reference sequence). The CDR3 consists of 16 residues. Between the trimmed V and J ends, which lost 4 bases and 0 bases, there was a span of 13 bases. The CDR3 spells CASSWTASNSNQPQHF. The CDR3 bases are TGTGCCAGCAGTTGGACAGCCTCTAATAGCAATCAGCCCCAGCATTTT.

V usage is TRBV6-5 and J usage is TRBJ2-2; TRBD2 is a possible D gene (6 bases). The germline V and J ends were trimmed by 2 bases and 4 bases, with 11 bases remaining between them. Germline V gene data show CDR1 as MNHEY and CDR2 as SVGAGI. CDR3 length: 15 residues. For the CDR3, the DNA is TGTGCCAGCAGTTACGGCCTAGCGCCCACCGGGGAGCTGTTTTTT. Amino acid sequence: CASSYGLAPTGELFF.

This chain's CDR3 is CASSIGQGQETQYF. CDR3 bases: TGTGCCAGCAGCATAGGACAGGGGCAAGAGACCCAGTACTTC. The genes are TRBV7-6 and TRBJ2-5; 9 positions agree with TRBD1. The V gene's germline CDR1 is SGHVS and CDR2 FNYEAQ. V was pared by 5 bases and J by 2 bases, with 3 bases of the junction left unmatched. CDR3 length equals 14 residues.

This clone came up a few times. J is TRBJ2-3 and V is TRBV15, with 9 bases lining up with TRBD2. CDR1 and CDR2 from the germline V gene are LNHNV and YYDKDF (reference sequence). The length of the CDR3 is 16 residues. With 1 base clipped from V and 4 bases from J, the junction kept 6 bases outside the gene matches. CDR3 DNA: TGTGCCACCAGCAGAGGTGTTAGCGGGAGACCAGATACGCAGTATTTT. Protein product: CATSRGVSGRPDTQYF.

This clone was counted a single time. The chain carries TRBV7-9 and TRBJ1-2; D perhaps matches TRBD1 (5 bases). V lost 5 bases to trimming and J lost 3 bases, with 16 bases between them. This CDR3 is 15 amino acids long. Germline CDR1 reads SEHNR; CDR2 reads FQNEAQ (reference sequence). The CDR3 nucleotides read TGTGCCAGCAGCGACTCCACTTTAGGGGACTATGGCTACACCTTC. Translation gives CASSDSTLGDYGYTF.

This clone was recorded only once. V usage is TRBV11-2 and J usage is TRBJ2-7; D possibly corresponds to TRBD2 (5 bases). Germline-derived CDR1 and CDR2 are SGHAT and FQNNGV. The length of the CDR3 is 13 residues. The V end was cut by 2 bases, the J end by 7 bases, with 12 bases between. For the CDR3, the DNA is TGTGCCAGCAGCTTATTGCGATCGGGGGAGCAGTACTTC. It yields the protein CASSLLRSGEQYF.

Concerning this clone: Mismatch with germline at one junction end may stem from a read error. The chain employs TRBV7-9 and TRBJ2-3; the match to TRBD2 covers 14 bases. Germline assignment: CDR1 SEHNR and CDR2 FQNEAQ (reference sequence). CDR3 length equals 14 residues. CDR3 residues: CASRAGTSGRDKTF. For the CDR3, the DNA is TGTGCCAGCAGAGCCGGGACTAGCGGGAGAGACAAGACTTTT.

The chain joins TRBV19 to TRBJ1-5; possible D gene TRBD1, 5 bases. Germline V gives CDR1 LNHDA, CDR2 SQIVND (reference sequence). The CDR3 contains 15 residues. V lost 7 bases, J lost 0 bases, and 13 bases lay in between. The CDR3 is CASNTGHYSNQPQHF. The CDR3 nucleotides read TGTGCCAGTAACACCGGACACTATAGCAATCAGCCCCAGCATTTT.

This clone has just a few counts. V and J are TRBV7-3 and TRBJ2-7; a weak D match, TRBD2 (6 bases). This CDR3 has 15 residues. Germline values: CDR1 SGHTA, CDR2 FQGTGA. Trimming stripped 5 bases from V and 5 bases from J, with 19 bases between. The CDR3 DNA is TGTGCCAGCAGCCAAGAAATGGGAGGTGGCGACGAGCAGTACTTC. Encoded protein: CASSQEMGGGDEQYF.

The gene calls are TRBV5-4 and TRBJ2-2, with D maybe TRBD1 (5 bases). Germline V CDR1 and CDR2: SGHNT, YYREEE (reference sequence). The CDR3 loop spans 15 amino acids. The V end was cut by 4 bases, the J end by 2 bases, with 12 bases between. Here the CDR3 DNA reads TGTGCCAGCAGCGTAAAGACAGCTAACACCGGGGAGCTGTTTTTT. Translated, it gives CASSVKTANTGELFF. The full variable domain, completed using reference TRBV5-4 and TRBJ2-2, is ETGVTQSPTHLIKTRGQQVTLRCSSQSGHNTVSWYQQALGQGPQFIFQYYREEENGRGNFPPRFSGLQFPNYSSELNVNALELDDSALYLCASSVKTANTGELFFGEGSRLTVL.

This clone has only one observation. The chain carries TRBV14 and TRBJ1-1; 7 bases fit TRBD1. The germline CDR1 and CDR2 sequences are SGHDN and FVKESK. The J segment lost 3 bases and the V segment lost 4 bases, leaving 5 bases of the junction unmatched. CDR3 size: 14 residues. The chain's CDR3 is CASSLGTAYTEAFF. The DNA for the CDR3 is TGTGCCAGCAGCCTCGGGACAGCGTACACTGAAGCTTTCTTT.